This T cell receptor (beta chain) was sequenced in a study of T cell responses to AZD1222 COVID-19 vaccine. Study findings and constraints: There were vaccine-associated CD4 TCRs across spike, dominant at 160-218 and 743-854. Mostly white British, mostly female donors; authors suggested clonal diversity may be underestimated. Of the AZD1222 recipients, only five or six were seropositive at baseline.

With respect to this clone: No antigen is known for it.

Libraries were prepared by immunoSEQ multiplex PCR; TCRdb keeps only in-frame clonotypes and omits some of them. Of some 88,000 clones in the sample, over 75% are singletons; the top ten hold 5% to 5.5%. The CDR3 extends over 14 amino acids. The germline V gene encodes CDR1 LNHDA and CDR2 SQIVND (reference sequence). With V trimmed by 6 bases and J by 9 bases, 6 bases remained unmatched. Specimen: peripheral blood, collected 28 days after the second AZD1222 dose. This sequence joins TRBV19 and TRBJ1-6; 9 nucleotides align to TRBD1. The sequence derives from an adult who received the AZD1222 COVID-19 vaccine. The CDR3 nucleotides read TGTGCCAGTAGGATACAGGGGGCAAGTTCACCCCTCCACTTT. Its translation: CASRIQGASSPLHF.